What follows are 9 T cell receptor beta chains derived from one specimen sequenced in a study of cytomegalovirus exposure and HLA in healthy donors. The PCR employed 60 Vbeta primers together with 13 Jbeta primers. This table comes from immunoSEQ multiplex PCR, and its TCRdb copy is limited to in-frame clones, with some not included. The sample shows about 170,000 clones, approximately 80% of them seen only once. The source material was PBMCs. The receptors derive from a woman aged 50 to 60 in good health and CMV-seronegative.

The chain carries TRBV5-8 and TRBJ1-3, with D possibly matching TRBD1 (5 bases). Germline V gene sequence: CDR1 SGHTS, CDR2 YDEGEE. The CDR3 length is 16 residues. The germline V and J ends were trimmed by 2 bases and 0 bases, with 12 bases remaining between them. CDR3 DNA sequence: TGTGCCAGCAGCTTTGACAGCCGATTCTCTGGAAACACCATATATTTT. Protein: CASSFDSRFSGNTIYF. The full variable domain, with the rest looked up from reference TRBV5-8 and TRBJ1-3, is EAGVTQSPTHLIKTRGQQATLRCSPISGHTSVYWYQQALGLGLQFLLWYDEGEERNRGNFPPRFSGRQFPNYSSELNVNALELEDSALYLCASSFDSRFSGNTIYFGEGSWLTVV.

V usage is TRBV7-6 and J usage is TRBJ2-3, with D perhaps matching TRBD1 (6 bases). Trimming removed 3 bases at V and 2 bases at J, with 15 bases between. Germline CDR1 reads SGHVS; CDR2 reads FNYEAQ. The length of the CDR3 is 16 residues. The CDR3 here is CASSLAGAPYTDTQYF. DNA for the CDR3: TGTGCCAGCAGCTTGGCAGGGGCACCCTACACAGATACGCAGTATTTT.

This sequence joins TRBV6-5 and TRBJ1-6; TRBD1 might be the D (6 bases). The CDR3 is 13 residues long. V lost 2 bases to trimming and J lost 9 bases, with 8 bases between them. CDR1 is MNHEY, CDR2 SVGAGI, per germline. The CDR3: CASSYGGASPLHF. CDR3 nucleotide sequence: TGTGCCAGCAGTTACGGGGGGGCTTCACCCCTCCACTTT.

V gene TRBV12-5 combines with J gene TRBJ2-3; unclear D gene. Trimming removed 10 bases from V and 7 bases from J, with 6 bases in between. This CDR3 is 9 amino acids long. Germline assignment: CDR1 LGHNT and CDR2 FRNRAP. The CDR3 bases are TGTGCTAAAATTAATACGCAGTATTTT. This encodes CAKINTQYF.

V usage is TRBV23-1 and J usage is TRBJ1-1; D gene ambiguous. TRBV23-1 is annotated as an ORF whose role is uncertain. The V and J ends lost 4 bases and 1 base respectively, with 10 bases between them. The CDR3 totals 14 residues. This chain's CDR3 is CASSPSAPNTEAFF. The CDR3 DNA reads TGCGCCAGCAGTCCGTCAGCGCCGAACACTGAAGCTTTCTTT.

About this clone: The junction differs from germline at one of its ends, possibly a read error. The chain is built from TRBV7-9 and TRBJ2-2; no clear D. Germline CDR1 reads SEHNR; CDR2 reads FQNEAQ (reference sequence). CDR3 length: 15 amino acids. Written as DNA, the CDR3 is TGTTCCAGCAGCTCTCCAGCGCCGATAACCGGGGAGCTGTTTTTT. This encodes CSSSSPAPITGELFF. Filled out from reference TRBV7-9 and TRBJ2-2, the complete variable domain reads DTGVSQNPRHKITKRGQNVTFRCDPISEHNRLYWYRQTLGQGPEFLTYFQNEAQLEKSRLLSDRFSAERPKGSFSTLEIQRTEQGDSAMYLCSSSSPAPITGELFFGEGSRLTVL.

This chain joins TRBV29-1 and TRBJ1-4, with 11 bases aligning to TRBD1. This CDR3 has 13 residues. CDR1 and CDR2 from the germline V gene are SQVTM and ANQGSEA. V lost 6 bases and J lost 7; bases outside the gene matches: 4. CDR3 bases: TGCAGCGTCGGACAGGGGGCTGGTGAAAAACTGTTTTTT. Its protein product is CSVGQGAGEKLFF.

This chain uses TRBV7-3 with TRBJ1-2, with 7 bases identical to TRBD1. Trimming removed 5 bases from V and 1 base from J; junction bases left unmatched: 19. The length of the CDR3 is 19 residues. CDR1 is SGHTA, CDR2 FQGTGA, per germline. Here the CDR3 DNA reads TGTGCCAGCAGCCCCATACCCCGGGACAGTGGAAATTTTAACTATGGCTACACCTTC. Amino acids: CASSPIPRDSGNFNYGYTF.

This clone was found once. The chain recombines TRBV4-1 with TRBJ1-3; D unresolved. Trimming removed 4 bases from V and 0 bases from J, with 7 bases in between. The CDR3 length is 14 residues. The V gene's germline CDR1 is MGHRA and CDR2 YSYEKL. The CDR3 loop is CASSPPGSGNTIYF. Here the CDR3 DNA reads TGCGCCAGCAGCCCGCCGGGCTCTGGAAACACCATATATTTT.